This entry lists 2 T cell receptor beta chains sequenced from one sample in a study of blood T cell repertoires in COVID-19 (dated by TCRdb to the early 2020s). The library was made by the immunoSEQ multiplex PCR assay. Entries here come from immuneACCESS through TCRdb and include only in-frame sequences with V and J called. Some clones fail to appear in such tables; in the studies checked, an unresolved V gene covers under half of the shortfall, and the cause of the remainder is unknown. A total of around 300,000 clones appear in this sample, around 87% of them only once. The top ten clonotypes cover approximately 5.3% of the sample. The sample taken for sequencing was PBMCs or T cells enriched from blood (not recorded which). The source is a woman in her 30s who had recovered from COVID-19.

The chain joins TRBV9 to TRBJ2-2, with D possibly matching TRBD2 (7 bases). Deletions cut 0 bases from V and 6 bases from J, with 9 bases between. In germline, CDR1 is SGDLS, CDR2 YYNGEE. The CDR3 extends over 14 amino acids. CDR3 nucleotides: TGTGCCAGCAGCGTAGGCGGGGGCTCCGGGGAGCTGTTTTTT. It translates to CASSVGGGSGELFF.

This clone has only one observation. The genes are TRBV6-5 and TRBJ2-1; D is uncertain. Per the germline V gene, CDR1 is MNHEY and CDR2 is SVGAGI. The V gene lost 5 bases and the J gene lost 9 bases, with 11 bases spanning the gap. The length of the CDR3 is 12 residues. CDR3: CASSPSESEQFF. CDR3 sequence (DNA): TGTGCCAGCAGTCCCTCGGAGAGTGAGCAGTTCTTC.